This is a list of T cell receptor beta chains from one sample in a study of blood T cell repertoires in COVID-19. The data were produced by immunoSEQ multiplex PCR, yet TCRdb's version contains in-frame clones alone and is incomplete. The data show roughly 200,000 clones, 75% to 85% seen once. Sequencing was carried out using peripheral blood. These receptors originate from a human donor in a cohort sampled during active COVID-19. Both conserved end residues are part of each CDR3. A D gene is named only where the DNA matches it firmly. Some rows mark clone size as missing; the rest say once, few, many or name a class of expanded clone.

d_gene	abundance	v_gene	j_gene	CDR3aa	CDR3nt
.	.	TRBV6-5	TRBJ1-4	CASRGGIATNEKLFF	TGTGCCAGCCGGGGGGGGATCGCAACTAATGAAAAACTGTTTTTT
.	.	TRBV7-6	TRBJ1-1	CASQGMNTEAFF	TGTGCCTCCCAGGGCATGAACACTGAAGCTTTCTTT
TRBD1	.	TRBV7-2	TRBJ1-1	CASSLVGAGGIVNTEAFF	TGTGCCAGCAGCTTAGTCGGAGCAGGGGGCATCGTGAACACTGAAGCTTTCTTT
.	.	TRBV19	TRBJ1-1	CASSISGGLNTEAFF	TGTGCCAGTAGTATATCGGGGGGTTTGAACACTGAAGCTTTCTTT
TRBD1	.	TRBV6-5	TRBJ2-7	CASSYSNRGSYEQYF	TGTGCCAGCAGTTACTCTAACAGGGGCTCCTACGAGCAGTACTTC
.	.	TRBV7-2	TRBJ1-5	CASSYHRDQPQHF	TGTGCCAGCAGCTACCACAGGGATCAGCCCCAGCATTTT
.	.	TRBV28	TRBJ1-5	CASTTSFRGNQPQHF	TGTGCCAGCACCACTAGCTTTAGGGGCAATCAGCCCCAGCATTTT
TRBD1	.	TRBV28	TRBJ2-7	CASRRLKGTGGYEQYF	TGTGCCAGCAGACGCTTGAAGGGGACAGGGGGCTACGAGCAGTACTTC
.	.	TRBV6-5	TRBJ2-3	CASKLAAGDTQYF	TGTGCCAGCAAACTCGCGGCAGGGGATACGCAGTATTTT
.	.	TRBV5-1	TRBJ2-1	CASSLDDWQSYNEQFF	TGCGCCAGCAGCTTGGACGACTGGCAGAGCTACAATGAGCAGTTCTTC
.	.	TRBV19	TRBJ2-6	CASSIPVGSSGANVLTF	TGTGCCAGTAGTATACCGGTTGGTTCCTCTGGGGCCAACGTCCTGACTTTC
.	.	TRBV30	TRBJ2-3	CAWSGGGAQYF	TGTGCCTGGAGCGGAGGGGGGGCGCAGTATTTT
.	once	TRBV28	TRBJ2-7	CASSLTWHEQYF	TGTGCCAGCAGCCTGACTTGGCACGAGCAGTACTTC
.	.	TRBV3-1/TRBV3-2	TRBJ2-7	CASSPPSYEQYF	TGTGCCAGCAGTCCTCCTTCCTACGAGCAGTACTTC
.	once	TRBV12-3/TRBV12-4	TRBJ2-7	CASSSSLYEQYF	TGTGCCAGCAGTTCTTCACTTTACGAGCAGTACTTC
.	.	TRBV11-2	TRBJ1-4	CASSPIGATNEKLFF	TGTGCCAGCAGCCCAATCGGTGCAACTAATGAAAAACTGTTTTTT
.	.	TRBV28	TRBJ1-5	CASSLMGQAAKPQHF	TGTGCCAGCAGTTTAATGGGGCAGGCGGCCAAGCCCCAGCATTTT
.	.	TRBV18	TRBJ2-3	CASSRTGIGTDTQYF	TGTGCCAGCTCACGAACGGGAATAGGCACAGATACGCAGTATTTT
TRBD1	.	TRBV5-1	TRBJ1-6	CASSSTGRNSPLHF	TGCGCCAGCAGCTCGACAGGGCGTAATTCACCCCTCCACTTT
.	once	TRBV10-3	TRBJ1-2	CAISETGPYGYTF	TGTGCCATCAGTGAGACAGGACCTTATGGCTACACCTTC
TRBD2	.	TRBV14	TRBJ2-1	CASSHEIAGVWDEQFF	TGTGCCAGCAGCCATGAAATAGCGGGAGTATGGGATGAGCAGTTCTTC
TRBD1	.	TRBV6-1	TRBJ1-4	CASSEIRGRGEKLFF	TGTGCCAGCAGTGAAATAAGGGGGCGAGGTGAAAAACTGTTTTTT
.	few	TRBV11-2	TRBJ1-1	CASSLAGRNTEAFF	TGTGCCAGCAGCTTAGCCGGTAGGAACACTGAAGCTTTCTTT
.	.	TRBV2	TRBJ2-3	CASNAVSSTDTQYF	TGTGCCAGCAATGCGGTCTCTAGCACAGATACGCAGTATTTT
TRBD1	.	TRBV7-9	TRBJ1-1	CASSFFLGRDRGQNTEAFF	TGTGCCAGCAGCTTTTTCTTGGGTAGGGACAGGGGGCAGAACACTGAAGCTTTCTTT
TRBD1	.	TRBV28	TRBJ1-4	CASQGGEEKLFF	TGTGCCAGCCAGGGGGGAGAGGAAAAACTGTTTTTT
TRBD2	once	TRBV27	TRBJ2-1	CASSFSLAGWSSYNEQFF	TGTGCCAGCAGTTTTAGTCTAGCGGGGTGGAGCTCCTACAATGAGCAGTTCTTC
.	.	TRBV18	TRBJ2-1	CASSLGDHGEQFF	TGTGCCAGCTCACTCGGAGACCATGGAGAGCAGTTCTTC
TRBD1	few	TRBV18	TRBJ1-2	CASSPGTGLAGYTF	TGTGCCAGCTCCCCCGGGACAGGTCTCGCGGGCTACACCTTC
TRBD2	once	TRBV30	TRBJ2-7	CAWSVGLAATYEQYF	TGTGCCTGGAGTGTAGGTCTAGCGGCGACATACGAGCAGTACTTC
TRBD1	.	TRBV12-3/TRBV12-4	TRBJ2-7	CASRDSLASEQYF	TGTGCCAGCCGGGACAGCTTAGCTTCCGAGCAGTACTTC
TRBD2	.	TRBV28	TRBJ2-1	CASSQLAGYNEQFF	TGTGCCAGCAGTCAACTAGCGGGATACAATGAGCAGTTCTTC
TRBD1	.	TRBV28	TRBJ2-7	CASWTGPYEQYF	TGTGCCAGCTGGACAGGGCCCTACGAGCAGTACTTC
TRBD2	.	TRBV10-3	TRBJ2-1	CAISVMPASGRAGGEQFF	TGTGCCATCAGTGTGATGCCGGCTAGCGGGAGGGCCGGGGGTGAGCAGTTCTTC
TRBD2	.	TRBV24-1	TRBJ2-5	CATSPGTSGKETQYF	TGTGCCACCAGTCCCGGGACTAGCGGGAAAGAGACCCAGTACTTC
.	medium-sized	TRBV5-1	TRBJ2-5	CASSLAVGVETQYF	TGCGCCAGCAGCTTGGCCGTCGGAGTAGAGACCCAGTACTTC
TRBD2	.	TRBV18	TRBJ2-7	CASSPGLADEQYF	TGTGCCAGCTCCCCGGGACTAGCGGACGAGCAGTACTTC
.	once	TRBV7-8	TRBJ2-7	CASSLVGAAGSYEQYF	TGTGCCAGCAGCTTAGTGGGGGCCGCCGGCTCCTACGAGCAGTACTTC
.	few	TRBV18	TRBJ2-1	CASSPPGQSNEQFF	TGTGCCAGCTCACCACCGGGACAAAGCAATGAGCAGTTCTTC
TRBD1	.	TRBV27	TRBJ2-5	CASSTHPQGAPYGAQYF	TGTGCCAGCAGTACCCACCCGCAGGGGGCACCCTACGGGGCCCAGTACTTC
TRBD1	.	TRBV28	TRBJ1-6	CASTPDRGLGSPLHF	TGTGCCAGCACCCCGGACAGGGGGCTTGGTTCACCCCTCCACTTT
.	few	TRBV5-1	TRBJ2-2	CASSTDRELNTGELFF	TGCGCCAGCAGCACCGACAGAGAGTTGAACACCGGGGAGCTGTTTTTT
.	.	TRBV28	TRBJ2-7	CASSPSGGRALGEQYF	TGTGCCAGCAGTCCTTCGGGTGGGAGAGCTCTGGGGGAGCAGTACTTC
TRBD1	.	TRBV30	TRBJ2-5	CAWSGTGTGGWRRETQYF	TGTGCCTGGAGTGGAACCGGGACAGGGGGCTGGAGGCGAGAGACCCAGTACTTC
TRBD2	few	TRBV5-4	TRBJ2-3	CAISSGTSTDTQYF	TGTGCCATCTCCAGCGGGACTAGCACAGATACGCAGTATTTT
TRBD2	.	TRBV10-2	TRBJ2-5	CASRLAGSLYQETQYF	TGCGCCAGCCGACTAGCGGGGTCCCTGTACCAAGAGACCCAGTACTTC
TRBD1	.	TRBV2	TRBJ1-6	CASSEPDRGDDNSPLHF	TGTGCCAGCAGTGAACCTGACAGGGGGGATGATAATTCACCCCTCCACTTT
TRBD1	.	TRBV11-2	TRBJ2-1	CASSGLTGVAYNEQFF	TGTGCCAGCAGCGGTTTGACAGGGGTCGCCTACAATGAGCAGTTCTTC
TRBD2	.	TRBV5-1	TRBJ2-1	CASSPIAGGSSYNEQFF	TGCGCCAGCAGCCCAATAGCGGGAGGGAGCTCCTACAATGAGCAGTTCTTC
TRBD2	.	TRBV18	TRBJ2-7	CASSPNRGLLYEQYF	TGTGCCAGCTCACCAAATAGGGGACTATTATACGAGCAGTACTTC
.	.	TRBV5-4	TRBJ1-1	CASSLSWGGNTEAFF	TGTGCCAGCAGCTTGTCGTGGGGAGGAAACACTGAAGCTTTCTTT
TRBD1	once	TRBV28	TRBJ2-7	CASSYLGTAAYEQYF	TGTGCCAGCAGTTACTTAGGGACAGCCGCCTACGAGCAGTACTTC
TRBD1	.	TRBV28	TRBJ2-1	CASSSIGTGAGNEQFF	TGTGCCAGCAGCTCTATAGGGACAGGTGCCGGCAATGAGCAGTTCTTC
TRBD2	.	TRBV18	TRBJ2-5	CASSPTAPLAGDPETQYF	TGTGCCAGCTCACCAACGGCGCCACTAGCGGGAGACCCAGAGACCCAGTACTTC